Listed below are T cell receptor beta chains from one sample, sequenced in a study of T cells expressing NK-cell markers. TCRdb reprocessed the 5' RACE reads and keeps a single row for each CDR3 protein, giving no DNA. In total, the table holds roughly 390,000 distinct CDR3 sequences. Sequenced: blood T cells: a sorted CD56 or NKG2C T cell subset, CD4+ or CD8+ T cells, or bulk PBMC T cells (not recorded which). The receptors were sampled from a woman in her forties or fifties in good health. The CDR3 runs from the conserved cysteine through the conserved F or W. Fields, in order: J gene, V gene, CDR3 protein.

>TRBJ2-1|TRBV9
CASSVEEIYNEQFF
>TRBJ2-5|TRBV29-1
CSLRSGLETQYF
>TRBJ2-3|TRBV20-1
CSVLTRGYDSTDTQYF
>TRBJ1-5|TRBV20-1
CSAGRGTAHQPQHF
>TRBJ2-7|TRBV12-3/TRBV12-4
CASSSGYEQYF
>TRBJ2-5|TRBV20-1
CSATPTAWAETQYF
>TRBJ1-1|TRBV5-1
CASGDSLNTEAFF
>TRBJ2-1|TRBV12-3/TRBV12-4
CASSLGTSGVGNEQFF
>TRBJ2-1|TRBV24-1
CATRGTGYNEQFF
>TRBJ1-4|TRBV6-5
CASSYSPNQEKEEKLFF
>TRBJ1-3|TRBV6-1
CASRDQTGSGNTIYF
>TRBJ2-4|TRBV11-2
CASSLKGSALAKNIQYF
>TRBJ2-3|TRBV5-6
CASSPVGPSRTDTQYF
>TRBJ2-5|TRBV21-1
CASSKAIPGLAGIRVGTQYF
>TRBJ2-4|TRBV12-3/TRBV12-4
CASSSQGGLNIQYF
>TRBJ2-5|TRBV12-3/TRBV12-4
CASSLSQQYQETQYF
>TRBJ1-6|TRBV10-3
CAISASGQGNSPLHF
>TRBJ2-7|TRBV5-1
CASSLGTYYEQYF
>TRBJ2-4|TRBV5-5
CASFLGGIAKNIQYF
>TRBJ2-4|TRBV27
CASSYLFGAKNIQYF
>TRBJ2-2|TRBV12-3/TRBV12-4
CASSLAGTSKFNTGELFF
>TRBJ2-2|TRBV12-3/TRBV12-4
CASLRGGKNTGELFF
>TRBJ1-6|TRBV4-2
CASSPGPGGVDSPLHF
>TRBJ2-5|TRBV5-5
CASSWARGTETQYF
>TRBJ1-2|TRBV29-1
CSVEVRGTYGYTF
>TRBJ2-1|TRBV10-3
CAIRGYQRNNEQFF
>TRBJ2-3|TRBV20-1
CSASAPRGQGDTQYF
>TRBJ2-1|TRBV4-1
CASSRPTDPNEQFF
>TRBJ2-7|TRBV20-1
CSAHPLTVPPFPVSYEQYF
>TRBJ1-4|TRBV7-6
CASRRSSLNEKLFF
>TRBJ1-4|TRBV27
CAAGEGGGEKLFF
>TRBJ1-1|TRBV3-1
CASSSPKWNTEAFF
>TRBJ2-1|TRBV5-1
CASSLQGAREQFF
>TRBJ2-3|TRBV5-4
CASSFAGADTQYF
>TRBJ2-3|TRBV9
CASSVHLGGGDTQYF
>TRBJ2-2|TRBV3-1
CASSQGRGPGELFF
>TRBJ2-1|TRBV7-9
CASSPGLAGSSSYNEQFF
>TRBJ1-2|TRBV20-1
CSADVEGGGYGYTF
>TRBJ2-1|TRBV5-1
CASSLSPVAEQFF
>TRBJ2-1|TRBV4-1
CASSQVQPGTSGRQQFF
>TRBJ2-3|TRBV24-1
CAPRRTDTQYF
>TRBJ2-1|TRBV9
CASSLRKGRDALFNEQFF
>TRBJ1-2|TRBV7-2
CASRGRGGNYGYTF
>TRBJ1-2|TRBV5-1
CASSDTGAGYGYTF
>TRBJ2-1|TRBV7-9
CASSFSAWEQFF
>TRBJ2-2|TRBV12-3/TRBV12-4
CASRTRGFGELFF
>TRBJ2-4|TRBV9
CASSARGERTSGVNIQYF
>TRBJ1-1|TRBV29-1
CSVPRAGMDTEAFF
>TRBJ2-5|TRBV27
CASSFLGLAGGPQETQYF
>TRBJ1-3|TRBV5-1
CASSLAGGPGDTIYF